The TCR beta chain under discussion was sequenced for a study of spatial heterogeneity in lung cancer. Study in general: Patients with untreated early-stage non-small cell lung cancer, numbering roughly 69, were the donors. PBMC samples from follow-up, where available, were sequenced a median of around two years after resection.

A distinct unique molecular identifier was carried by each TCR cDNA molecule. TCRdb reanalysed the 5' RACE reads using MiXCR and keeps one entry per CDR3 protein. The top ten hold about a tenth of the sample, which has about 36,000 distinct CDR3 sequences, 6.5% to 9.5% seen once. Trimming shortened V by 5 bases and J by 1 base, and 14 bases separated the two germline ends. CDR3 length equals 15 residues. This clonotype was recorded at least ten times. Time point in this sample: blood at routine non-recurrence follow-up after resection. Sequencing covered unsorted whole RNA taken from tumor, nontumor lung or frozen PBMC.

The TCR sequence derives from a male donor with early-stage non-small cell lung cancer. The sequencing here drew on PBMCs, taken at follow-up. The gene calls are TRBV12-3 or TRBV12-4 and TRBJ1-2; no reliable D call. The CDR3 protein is CASSLYTDINYGYTF. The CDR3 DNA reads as TGTGCCAGCAGTCTCTACACCGACATTAACTATGGCTACACCTTC.